The clone carrying this T cell receptor beta chain is large. Its antigen remains unidentified. A library prepared for alpha chains yielded this beta chain as an off-target read; its size is of little meaning. The sample comes from a study of spatial heterogeneity in lung cancer. Study as a whole: Raw reads contained each unique TCR and UMI combination more than ten times on average.

Study-wide results and limits: Counts of expanded intratumoral alpha and beta TCRs tracked tumor mutation counts.

This CDR3 has 14 amino acids. The V and J ends lost 5 bases and 3 bases respectively, with 14 bases between them. Time point noted: sample taken at primary tumor resection. Samples came from roughly 72 TRACERx patients with untreated early-stage lung cancer. Every molecule of TCR cDNA had its own unique molecular identifier. TCRdb used MiXCR to reprocess the 5' RACE reads, holding one entry per CDR3 protein. Among 8,700 or so distinct CDR3 sequences listed, 14% were seen once. The rearrangement links TRBV12-3 or TRBV12-4 to TRBJ2-7, with D possibly matching TRBD1 (6 bases). The sample was lung tumor tissue, taken at surgery. The source is a male donor with early-stage non-small cell lung cancer. CDR3 DNA: TGTGCCAGCAGTACGGGGACACGTCACTACGAGCAGTACTTC. The encoded protein is CASSTGTRHYEQYF.